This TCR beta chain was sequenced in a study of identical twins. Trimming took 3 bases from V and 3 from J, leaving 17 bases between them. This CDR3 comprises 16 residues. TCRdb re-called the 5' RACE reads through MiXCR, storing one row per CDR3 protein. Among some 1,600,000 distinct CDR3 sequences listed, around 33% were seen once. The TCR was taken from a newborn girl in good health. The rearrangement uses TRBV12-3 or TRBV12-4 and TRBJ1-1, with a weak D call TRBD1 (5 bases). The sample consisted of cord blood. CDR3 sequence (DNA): TGTGCCAGCAGTTTGTCCCGGTGGATGGGGGACACTGAAGCTTTCTTT. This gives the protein CASSLSRWMGDTEAFF.